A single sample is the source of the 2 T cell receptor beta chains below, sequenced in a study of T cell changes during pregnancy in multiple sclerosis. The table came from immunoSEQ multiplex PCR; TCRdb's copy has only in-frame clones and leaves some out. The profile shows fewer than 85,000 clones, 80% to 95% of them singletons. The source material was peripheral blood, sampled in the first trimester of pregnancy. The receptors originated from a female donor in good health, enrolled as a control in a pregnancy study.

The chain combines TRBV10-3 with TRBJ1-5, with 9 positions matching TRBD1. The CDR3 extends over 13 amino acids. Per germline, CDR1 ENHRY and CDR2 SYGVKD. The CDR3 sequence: CAITGGWDQPQHF. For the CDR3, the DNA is TGTGCAATAACAGGGGGCTGGGATCAGCCCCAGCATTTT.

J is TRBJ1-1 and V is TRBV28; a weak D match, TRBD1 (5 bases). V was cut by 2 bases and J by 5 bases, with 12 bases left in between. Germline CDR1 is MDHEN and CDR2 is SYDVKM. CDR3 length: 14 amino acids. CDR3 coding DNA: TGTGCCAGCAGTTTAGGGGGGTTGGGGACTGAAGCTTTCTTT. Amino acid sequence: CASSLGGLGTEAFF.